This T cell receptor (beta chain) comes out of a study of blood T cells in healthy people across ages. The CDR3 length is 13 residues. Trimming stripped 1 base from V and 6 bases from J, with 8 bases between. CDR1 is LGHDT, CDR2 YNNKEL, per germline (reference sequence). This clonotype showed up just a few times. A second PCR, run for about 6 to 11 cycles, used a sample-barcoded 5' primer plus a J-beta primer mix. TCRdb independently ran MiXCR on the 5' RACE reads; one entry per CDR3 protein. The table has 540,000 or so distinct CDR3 sequences, 24% seen once. In addition, the sample was reused for a study of T cells of mothers and their children.

This TCR was sampled from a boy younger than 18 in good health. The V call is TRBV3-1, the J call TRBJ2-3; D gene ambiguous. The sequenced sample was blood. CDR3 nucleotides: TGTGCCAGCAGCCAAGTAGATATGGATACGCAGTATTTT. Translation: CASSQVDMDTQYF.